This T cell receptor beta chain stems from a study of spatial heterogeneity in lung cancer. The germline V and J ends were trimmed by 3 bases and 2 bases, with 9 bases remaining between them. The CDR3 totals 14 residues. Germline V CDR1 and CDR2: LNHDA, SQIVND (reference sequence). Time point meaning: sample taken at primary tumor resection. No cell sorting; template was whole RNA from tumor, lung tissue or PBMC. One entry per CDR3 protein, called by TCRdb with MiXCR from the 5' RACE reads. The sample consists of around 25,000 distinct CDR3 sequences, roughly 13% of them appearing once. V usage is TRBV19 and J usage is TRBJ2-3, with D unclear. This receptor was obtained from a female donor with early-stage non-small cell lung cancer. This sample comprised PBMCs, obtained at surgery. The CDR3 nucleotides read TGTGCCAGTAGTATCTTGGAAATCACAGATACGCAGTATTTT. This translates into CASSILEITDTQYF.